A single T cell receptor (beta chain) is shown here with its context. The identical CDR3 is also encoded by other nucleotide sequences in the sample. The sample originates from a study of blood T cell repertoires in COVID-19. Germline V gives CDR1 KGHSH, CDR2 LQKENI. This CDR3 is 13 amino acids long. Trimming removed 3 bases at V and 5 bases at J, with 10 bases between. Repertoires were generated with immunoSEQ multiplex PCR, while TCRdb's copy carries only in-frame clones and drops some. The repertoire has about 180,000 clones, more than 70% of them found once; the top ten carry roughly a tenth. Sample: peripheral blood. The clonotype was recovered from a woman older than 75 with active or convalescent COVID-19. The rearrangement links TRBV18 to TRBJ1-1, with a weak D call TRBD1 (5 bases). The CDR3 coding sequence is TGTGCCAGCTCACCCGCGGCAGGGACTGAAGCTTTCTTT. As protein: CASSPAAGTEAFF.